This TCR beta chain was retrieved from a study of blood T cell repertoires in COVID-19. As for the study in general: The origin of the acute and convalescent COVID-19 samples was the United States, Italy and Spain. The analysed material was cDNA or gDNA that came from T cells, B-cell-depleted T cells, or PBMCs.

Original processing notes: Estimation of nucleated cell counts relied on the amplification of reference gene primers. Assay used: immunoSEQ multiplex PCR; TCRdb lists only in-frame clones, some missing. V and J calls and clone size are as listed in that table; D and trimming were resolved from the DNA. The sample contains 50,000 to 75,000 clones, over 65% of which appear only once. Trimming stripped 3 bases from V and 5 bases from J, with 13 bases between. Germline V gives CDR1 MNHNS, CDR2 SASEGT. The CDR3 spans 15 residues. The chain couples TRBV6-1 to TRBJ2-2; D possibly corresponds to TRBD1 (5 bases). The sequence derives from an elderly man with active or convalescent COVID-19. Sequenced input: peripheral blood. The CDR3 protein is CASSEVPDSTGELFF. DNA for the CDR3: TGTGCCAGCAGTGAGGTCCCCGACAGTACCGGGGAGCTGTTTTTT.